Many counts were recorded for the clone carrying this T cell receptor (beta chain). TCRdb ran MiXCR on the 5' RACE reads and lists one entry per CDR3 protein. The table has about 36,000 distinct CDR3 sequences, about an eighth seen once. The data originate from a study of CD8 T cells in ankylosing spondylitis. This CDR3 spans 14 amino acids. The germline CDR1 and CDR2 sequences are MGHRA and YSYEKL. Trimming at V came to 2 bases and at J to 4 bases, leaving 3 bases not matched to a gene. This TCR was sampled from a male donor with ankylosing spondylitis. Sequences were obtained from synovial fluid, either unsorted or a sorted T cell fraction (not recorded which). The rearrangement links TRBV4-1 to TRBJ2-3; 7 bases match TRBD2. CDR3: CASSQREGPDTQYF. The CDR3, as DNA: TGCGCCAGCAGCCAAAGGGAGGGGCCAGATACGCAGTATTTT.